This paragraph covers one T cell receptor (beta chain) sequence. The target of this receptor is not known. No much larger clonotype is one base removed from it; base qualities were not supplied. These data belong to a study of T cell changes during pregnancy in multiple sclerosis (dated by TCRdb to about 2019). General notes on the study: Changes in the T cell repertoire over the course of pregnancy were examined in this study in women with multiple sclerosis.

The germline V gene supplies CDR1 SGHTA and CDR2 FQGNSA. The CDR3 covers 13 residues, taking in both the cysteine and the phenylalanine. Of the read, only the CDR3 DNA is kept; its 39 bases are in frame from base 1. Deletion took 1 base off V and 5 bases off J, with a span of 8 bases between the germline ends. Library prep was done by the immunoSEQ multiplex PCR assay. TCRdb carries this immuneACCESS record with in-frame sequences only. Its versions omit some clonotypes, under half of them owing to an unresolved V gene in the studies checked, with the rest unexplained. Here the sample has around 77,000 clones; around 91% occur a single time. In total, the top ten clones hold less than 0.85% of the sample.

The rearrangement combines TRBV7-2 with TRBJ1-2, with no confidently assigned D gene. The input for sequencing was peripheral blood, taken in the third trimester of pregnancy. The origin of this receptor is a female donor in good health, enrolled as a control in a pregnancy study. The DNA is as follows: TGTGCCAGCAGCTTAGTACAACAATATGGCTACACCTTC. Its translation is CASSLVQQYGYTF.